The sample holds one count of the clone carrying this T cell receptor beta chain. Its target is unknown. The data were taken from a study of T cell responses to AZD1222 COVID-19 vaccine. Study outcomes and limitations: The donors showed a predominance of white British ancestry and of females, with possible underestimation of clonal diversity.

The CDR3 sequence is 17 residues long. Trimming shortened V by 3 bases and J by 2 bases, and 19 bases separated the two germline ends. The germline V gene encodes CDR1 KGHSH and CDR2 LQKENI. Assay used: immunoSEQ multiplex PCR; TCRdb lists only in-frame clones, some missing. The sample consists of about 160,000 clones, over 80% of them appearing once. This clonotype originated in an adult who received the AZD1222 COVID-19 vaccine. Source: peripheral blood, taken 28 days after the second AZD1222 dose. The V gene is TRBV18, the J gene TRBJ2-5, with D possibly called TRBD1 or TRBD2 (5 bases each). The CDR3 reads CASSPTYRDRWQETQYF. CDR3 coding DNA: TGTGCCAGCTCACCTACGTACCGGGACCGCTGGCAAGAGACCCAGTACTTC. Based on the CDR3 plus reference TRBV18 and TRBJ2-5, the full variable domain is NAGVMQNPRHLVRRRGQEARLRCSPMKGHSHVYWYRQLPEEGLKFMVYLQKENIIDESGMPKERFSAEFPKEGPSILRIQQVVRGDSAAYFCASSPTYRDRWQETQYFGPGTRLLVL.